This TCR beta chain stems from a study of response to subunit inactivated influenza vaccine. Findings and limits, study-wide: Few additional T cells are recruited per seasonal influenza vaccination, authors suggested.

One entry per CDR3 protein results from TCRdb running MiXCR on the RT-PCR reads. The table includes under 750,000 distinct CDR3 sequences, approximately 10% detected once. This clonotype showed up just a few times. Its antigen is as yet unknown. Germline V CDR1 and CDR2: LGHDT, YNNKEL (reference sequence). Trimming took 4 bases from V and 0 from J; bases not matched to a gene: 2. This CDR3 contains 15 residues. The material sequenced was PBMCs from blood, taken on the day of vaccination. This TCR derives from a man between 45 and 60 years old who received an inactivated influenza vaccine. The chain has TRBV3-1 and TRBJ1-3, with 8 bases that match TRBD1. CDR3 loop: CASSPTGGSGNTIYF. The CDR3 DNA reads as TGTGCCAGCAGCCCCACAGGGGGCTCTGGAAACACCATATATTTT.